The 2 T cell receptor beta chains below all came from one sample that was sequenced in a study of blood T cells in healthy people across ages. Combining a sample-barcoded 5' primer with a J-beta primer mix, a second PCR ran for roughly 6 to 12 cycles. Each CDR3 protein is one row after TCRdb ran MiXCR on the 5' RACE reads. The data contain more than 1 million distinct CDR3 sequences, under 55% of them singletons. Sequenced material: blood. These receptors were obtained from a woman aged 55 to 70 in good health.

This clonotype was picked up a small number of times. The V and J genes are TRBV7-2 and TRBJ1-1; 8 bases map to TRBD1. CDR3 length equals 16 residues. The V segment lost 6 bases and the J segment 0 bases; nucleotides outside the gene matches: 9. Germline V gene lookup returns CDR1 SGHTA and CDR2 FQGNSA. The CDR3 sequence: CASRPQGAGMNTEAFF. CDR3 in DNA: TGTGCCAGCAGACCTCAGGGGGCAGGAATGAACACTGAAGCTTTCTTT.

The rearrangement uses TRBV5-1 and TRBJ2-4, with a possible D match to TRBD2 (5 bases). The J call may be faulty, since TRBJ2-7 better matches the DNA end. The CDR3 is 14 residues long. CDR1 and CDR2 from the germline V gene are SGHRS and YFSETQ. The CDR3 sequence is CASSREISSYEQYF. In nucleotides, the CDR3 is TGCGCCAGCAGCAGGGAGATTTCCTCCTACGAGCAGTACTTC.